Here is one T cell receptor beta chain with its context. One Seattle source followed patients from active infection through their disease course. This entry comes from a study of blood T cell repertoires in COVID-19. In the study overall: In each case, the material was cDNA or gDNA derived from T cells, B-cell-depleted T cells, or PBMCs.

The CDR3 is 11 residues long. Deletions cut 0 bases from V and 15 bases from J, with 10 bases between. Authors' processing steps: Estimated nucleated cell counts came from reference gene primer amplification. Sequencing used immunoSEQ multiplex PCR; TCRdb keeps in-frame clones, though not all of them. V and J calls and clone size follow that table, whereas D and trimming were derived from the DNA. The table records approximately 180,000 clones, around nine tenths of them present only once. This clonotype originated in a woman between 70 and 85 years old with COVID-19, enrolled during active disease. This chain joins TRBV5-3 and TRBJ2-1; D may be TRBD2 (5 bases). TRBV5-3 is filed as an ORF, its function uncertain. Sequencing was performed on peripheral blood. The DNA for the CDR3 is TGTGCCAGAAGCTTGGGTCTAGCTCTGTTCTTC. Translated: CARSLGLALFF.